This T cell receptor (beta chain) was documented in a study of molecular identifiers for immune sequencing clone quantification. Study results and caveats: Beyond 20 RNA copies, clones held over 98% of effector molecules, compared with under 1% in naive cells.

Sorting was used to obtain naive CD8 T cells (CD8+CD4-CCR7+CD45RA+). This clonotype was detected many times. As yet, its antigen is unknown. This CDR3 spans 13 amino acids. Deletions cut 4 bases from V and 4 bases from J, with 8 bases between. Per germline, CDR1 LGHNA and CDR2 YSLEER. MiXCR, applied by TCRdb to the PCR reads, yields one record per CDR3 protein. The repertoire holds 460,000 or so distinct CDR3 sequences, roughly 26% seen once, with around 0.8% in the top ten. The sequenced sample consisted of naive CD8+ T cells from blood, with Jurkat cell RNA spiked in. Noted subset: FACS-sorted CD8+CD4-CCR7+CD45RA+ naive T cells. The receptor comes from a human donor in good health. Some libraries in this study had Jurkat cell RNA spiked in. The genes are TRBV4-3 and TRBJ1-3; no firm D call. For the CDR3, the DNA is TGCGCCAGCAGCCCCTCCAGGGGAAACACCATATATTTT. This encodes CASSPSRGNTIYF.